This T cell receptor (beta chain) was sequenced in a study of vaccination and CD4 T cells after COVID-19. Study at large: Cells were stimulated with overlapping spike peptides from SARS-CoV-2, HCoV-NL63, HCoV-OC43 and HCoV-229E.

Germline assignment: CDR1 SGHAT and CDR2 FQNNGV. The V end was cut by 1 base, the J end by 8 bases, with 5 bases between. The CDR3 has 11 amino acids. Once obtained from cultured CD4+ T cells, the DNA was sequenced using the Oncomine TCR Beta short-read assay. TCRdb passed the PCR reads through MiXCR, listing each CDR3 protein once. The table includes some 7,000 distinct CDR3 sequences, just under 40% detected once. Treatment reported: roughly 11-day PBMC culture with coronavirus spike peptide pools or control peptides (ViraFEST assay). An unexposed donor provided the CD4+ T cells, which were collected before the COVID-19 pandemic (2011-2018). Findings of the study overall: Convalescent patients had 304 of 307 vaccine-specific clones showing spike mono-reactivity.

This clonotype was found a few times. What it binds is not known. The chain links TRBV11-2 to TRBJ1-2; D is unresolved. The sequenced sample consisted of CD4+ T cells from blood, cultured in vitro. The TCR comes from a human donor in good health. CDR3 amino acids: CASSLGGGYTF. CDR3 nucleotide sequence: TGTGCCAGCAGCTTAGGAGGAGGCTACACCTTC.